This T cell receptor (beta chain) stems from a study of T cell responses to AZD1222 COVID-19 vaccine. Overall study context: Second-dose groups at about 4 or about 12 weeks were pooled. Overall study results and limits: Close to half of all spike-specific TCRs reportedly target regions of the variants that are unmutated. At 160-218 and 743-854, vaccine-associated CD4 TCRs were dominant, and they spanned spike. Clonal diversity may have been underestimated in mostly white British donors.

The table came from immunoSEQ multiplex PCR; TCRdb's copy has only in-frame clones and leaves some out. The top ten clones hold 4% to 5% of a sample with about 120,000 clones, 80% to 95% of them seen once. A word on this clone: Its specificity is unknown.

The CDR3 runs to 13 residues. Trimming removed 2 bases from V and 3 bases from J, with 5 bases in between. Looked up from germline, CDR1 is KGHSH and CDR2 is LQKENI. The clonotype was recovered from an adult in good health. Sequencing was performed on peripheral blood, taken on day 0 of AZD1222 vaccination. The chain joins TRBV18 to TRBJ1-5, with D unclear. The CDR3 region has the DNA TGTGCCAGCTCACCAGTTGACAATCAGCCCCAGCATTTT. Amino acid sequence: CASSPVDNQPQHF. Complete variable domain (other parts from reference TRBV18 and TRBJ1-5): NAGVMQNPRHLVRRRGQEARLRCSPMKGHSHVYWYRQLPEEGLKFMVYLQKENIIDESGMPKERFSAEFPKEGPSILRIQQVVRGDSAAYFCASSPVDNQPQHFGDGTRLSIL.